Listed below are T cell receptor beta chains from one sample, sequenced in a study of cytomegalovirus exposure and HLA in healthy donors. The data were produced by immunoSEQ multiplex PCR, yet TCRdb's version contains in-frame clones alone and is incomplete. The table lists about 130,000 clones, more than 70% of them singletons. The specimen was PBMCs. The receptors were sampled from a woman between 25 and 40 years old in good health and CMV-seropositive. CDR3s leave out the opening cysteine and the closing phenylalanine or tryptophan.

J gene: TRBJ2-1
V gene: TRBV7-9
CDR3 protein: SVASGAARPDNEQF

J gene: TRBJ1-1
V gene: TRBV10-3
CDR3 protein: AISRDGAEAF

J gene: TRBJ1-4
V gene: TRBV18
CDR3 protein: ASSPTMGPTNEKLF

J gene: TRBJ2-6
V gene: TRBV10-3
CDR3 protein: AITSGRALFGSGANVLT

J gene: TRBJ2-7
V gene: TRBV9
CDR3 protein: ASSPRDYTYEQY

J gene: TRBJ2-1
V gene: TRBV7-8
CDR3 protein: ASKRGQAGVYNEQF

J gene: TRBJ2-3
V gene: TRBV14
CDR3 protein: ASSHPLGLAGRTDTQY

J gene: TRBJ2-1
V gene: TRBV19
CDR3 protein: ASSMRRLSLDEQF

J gene: TRBJ1-3
V gene: TRBV6-5
CDR3 protein: ASSHDRHSGNTIY

J gene: TRBJ1-5
V gene: TRBV19
CDR3 protein: ASMDNSNQPQH

J gene: TRBJ2-2
V gene: TRBV4-1
CDR3 protein: ASSPREGGPGELF

J gene: TRBJ2-7
V gene: TRBV28
CDR3 protein: ASSSPLEDAGEQY

J gene: TRBJ1-6
V gene: TRBV9
CDR3 protein: ASSVEGTANSPLH

J gene: TRBJ2-7
V gene: TRBV5-4
CDR3 protein: ASSSWGVYEQY

J gene: TRBJ2-2
V gene: TRBV6-4
CDR3 protein: ASSDGGNTGELF

J gene: TRBJ2-1
V gene: TRBV7-9
CDR3 protein: ASSLPLANEQF

J gene: TRBJ2-7
V gene: TRBV27
CDR3 protein: ASSLTFSQTYEQY

J gene: TRBJ2-3
V gene: TRBV10-2
CDR3 protein: ASRREGLTDTQY

J gene: TRBJ1-2
V gene: TRBV7-9
CDR3 protein: SSSMTDYGYT

J gene: TRBJ1-2
V gene: TRBV2
CDR3 protein: ASGTKTASNYGYT

J gene: TRBJ1-3
V gene: TRBV7-9
CDR3 protein: ASSYTADRGTSGNTIY

J gene: TRBJ1-4
V gene: TRBV10-3
CDR3 protein: AISEYGGANEKLF

J gene: TRBJ1-1
V gene: TRBV29-1
CDR3 protein: SVKGQLNTEAF

J gene: .
V gene: TRBV5-6
CDR3 protein: ASSFPDSSGEQY

J gene: TRBJ2-4
V gene: TRBV27
CDR3 protein: ASSSQGQQLAKNIQY

J gene: TRBJ1-3
V gene: TRBV19
CDR3 protein: ASGRLGNTIY

J gene: TRBJ2-5
V gene: TRBV27
CDR3 protein: ASKAGSYEGTQY

J gene: TRBJ2-5
V gene: TRBV18
CDR3 protein: ASSLKLAGGRETQY